The 6 T cell receptor beta chains below come from one sample, sequenced in a study of vaccination and CD4 T cells after COVID-19. Their specific antigens are unknown. Regarding treatment: approximately 10-day PBMC culture with coronavirus spike peptide pools or control peptides (ViraFEST assay). Sequenced with the Oncomine TCR Beta short-read assay was DNA taken from cultured CD4+ T cells. TCRdb recomputed calls from the PCR reads with MiXCR, one row per CDR3 protein. The sample has some 20,000 distinct CDR3 sequences, over 20% seen once. The source material was cultured CD4+ T cells from blood. The receptors here all came from a human donor with COVID-19.

The sample holds a few counts of this clonotype. V and J are TRBV27 and TRBJ1-1; a weak D match, TRBD1 (6 bases). The CDR3 loop spans 15 amino acids. Per germline, CDR1 MNHEY and CDR2 SMNVEV (reference sequence). The V gene lost 7 bases and the J gene lost 0 bases, with 15 bases spanning the gap. CDR3 sequence (DNA): TGTGCCAGCAAAGGGACGGGGGCCGTGAACACTGAAGCTTTCTTT. Translated: CASKGTGAVNTEAFF.

In its sample, this clonotype was seen a few times. J is TRBJ2-3 and V is TRBV12-3 or TRBV12-4; TRBD2 agrees at 8 bases. The CDR3 has 15 residues. Trimming cost V 6 bases and J 3 bases; bases outside gene matches: 8. CDR3 in amino acids: CASRTPGLVTDTQYF. CDR3 DNA: TGTGCCAGCAGAACTCCGGGACTAGTAACAGATACGCAGTATTTT.

The chain is built from TRBV10-3 and TRBJ1-1; the D gene is possibly TRBD1 (6 bases). V lost 3 bases and J lost 4, with 15 bases in between. Germline V gene lookup returns CDR1 ENHRY and CDR2 SYGVKD. The CDR3 covers 15 residues. The CDR3 protein is CAISEQQGSGTEAFF. The DNA for the CDR3 is TGTGCCATCAGTGAACAACAGGGTTCCGGCACTGAAGCTTTCTTT.

The V and J genes are TRBV12-3 or TRBV12-4 and TRBJ1-2; a weak D match, TRBD1 (5 bases). The CDR3 has 12 residues. Trimming removed 3 bases at V and 5 bases at J, with 7 bases between. Written as DNA, the CDR3 is TGTGCCAGCAGTTTTGGGGGTTATGGCTACACCTTC. This gives the protein CASSFGGYGYTF.

This clonotype was observed a few times. CDR3 sequence reads: CASSETGSSSYEQYF. CDR3 in DNA: TGTGCCAGCAGTGAGACAGGGTCCTCCTCCTACGAGCAGTACTTC. The chain employs TRBV27 and TRBJ2-7, with 7 bases that match TRBD1. V was pared by 5 bases and J by 0 bases, with 7 bases of the junction left unmatched. The CDR3 consists of 15 residues. CDR1 is MNHEY, CDR2 SMNVEV, per germline (reference sequence).

This chain uses TRBV5-1 with TRBJ1-5; the D is unclear. Germline loops: CDR1 SGHRS, CDR2 YFSETQ. V lost 4 bases, J lost 4 bases, and 12 bases lay in between. The CDR3 covers 14 residues. CDR3: CASSRSGPNQPQHF. The CDR3, as DNA: TGCGCCAGCAGCCGGTCCGGGCCTAATCAGCCCCAGCATTTT.